This entry features one T cell receptor (beta chain) sequence. The germline V gene encodes CDR1 MNHEY and CDR2 SVGAGI. The CDR3 spans 13 residues. V lost 5 bases to trimming and J lost 6 bases, with 10 bases between them. This sample is part of a study of T cell changes during pregnancy in multiple sclerosis. Profiled with immunoSEQ multiplex PCR; TCRdb holds only in-frame clones, not every one. This table holds under 15,000 clones, more than 85% found once. The starting material was CD8+ T cells from peripheral blood mononuclear cells, obtained in the second trimester of pregnancy. The receptor's source is a female donor in good health, enrolled as a control in a pregnancy study. The chain recombines TRBV6-5 with TRBJ2-2; D is unresolved. CDR3 sequence: CASSTPVAGELFF. CDR3 nucleotides: TGTGCCAGCAGTACCCCGGTGGCCGGGGAGCTGTTTTTT.